The subject of this entry is one T cell receptor beta chain. No antigen is known for it. A read error may account for a junction end that differs from germline. The CDR3, from cysteine to phenylalanine, totals 14 residues. CDR3 DNA is the only sequence kept; it has 42 bases, read in frame from the first base. According to the germline V gene (reference sequence), CDR1 reads DFQATT and CDR2 reads SNEGSKA. Starting from approximately 500 ng total RNA, TCRbeta-specific cDNA was produced by reverse transcription with a constant-region primer and ProtoScript II reverse transcriptase. TCRbeta libraries were built with three nested multiplex PCR rounds, a slightly modified ARM-PCR procedure. The first two PCR rounds used multiplex TRBV1-TRBV30 forward primers with a Cbeta reverse primer, each for approximately 10 cycles. A final 25-cycle PCR with Deep VentR polymerase added sample barcodes and Illumina adapters. Before sequencing, amplicons between 200 and 500 bp were purified from gel using a QIAquick gel extraction kit. The TCRbeta amplicons were sequenced with 250-bp paired-end reads on an Illumina HiSeq 2500. The paper's data handling went like this. Quality trimming of reads was performed with Trimmomatic v0.33, and paired reads were merged with FLASH v1.2.11 so that full CDR3 sequences could be recovered. V, D and J germline segments were assigned to the rearranged TCRbeta sequences by MiGEC v1.2.1b. Clonotype statistics and Shannon-Wiener diversity indices were calculated with VDJtools v1.0.0. To reduce sampling bias, subsequent analyses other than the diversity analysis used only the 250 most abundant clonotypes in each sample. Using fastp trimming at Q25 and MiXCR clonotype assembly, TCRdb reanalyzed the public sequencing data and kept in-frame beta chains. Entries that share a CDR3 protein sequence are merged under the most common genes and DNA. V and J calls and clone size were set by TCRdb, not the authors. This sample is represented by roughly 40,000 distinct CDR3 sequences; 60% to 80% of them were singletons. Around 40% of the sample belongs to the ten largest clones.

The entry originates in a study of tumor-infiltrating lymphocytes in primary liver carcinoma (dated by TCRdb to the late 2010s). Regarding the complete study: Hepatocellular carcinoma (four) or combined HCC and intrahepatic cholangiocarcinoma (one) was present in the five patients, who were three men and two women aged 30 to 69 years. Each sample produced about 3.65 to 7.13 million productive TCRbeta reads, and read depth showed no significant difference between tissue types. High reproducibility was observed for the technical replicate repertoires, with mean shared-clone rates approximately 0.9 and correlation coefficients above 0.95. The five patients had tumors of stage T1-T3 N0M0, with maximum diameters ranging from about 4 to 11 cm. TCRbeta repertoire sequencing covered about 35 specimens from 5 patients: 25 or so tumor regions, 5 adjacent noncancerous liver tissues and 5 peripheral blood samples. TCRbeta repertoire sequencing, expression microarrays and whole-exome sequencing were combined in the study across five regions of each liver tumor, with adjacent normal tissue and blood also included.

Findings and caveats that apply to the study as a whole: Because sequencing covered only the TCR beta chain and unpaired alpha chains were not captured, true repertoire diversity is likely underestimated. The study included only five patients, and the authors note findings should be validated in a larger study. Bulk unsorted samples precluded comparing CD4+ and CD8+ T cell repertoires. Pairs of tumor regions showed greater repertoire overlap (mean roughly 35%) than tumor-adjacent pairs (roughly 17%) or tumor-blood pairs (approximately 14%), which is consistent with antigen-driven expansion. The top 250 clones accounted for a significantly greater share of the repertoire in tumors than in blood (p = 0.039).

Without any cell sorting, total RNA and DNA were extracted together from around 20-30 mg of bulk tissue using the AllPrep DNA/RNA mini kit. Between late 2015 and early 2016, a handful of patients in China with histopathologically diagnosed primary liver carcinoma had their tumors surgically resected. Patients had chronic HBV infection and were treatment-naive at sampling. Fresh tumor and adjacent tissue pieces were bisected, with one half stored in RNAlater at -80 degrees C and the other half sent for histology. The chain links TRBV20-1 with TRBJ2-7; 14 of the junction bases match TRBD2. Specimen: tumor-adjacent normal liver tissue. The sequence came from a woman in her twenties or thirties with primary liver carcinoma and hepatitis B virus infection. CDR3 protein: CGASRTSGRHEQYF. In nucleotide form, the sequence is TGCGGTGCTAGTCGGACTAGCGGGAGGCACGAGCAATACTTC.